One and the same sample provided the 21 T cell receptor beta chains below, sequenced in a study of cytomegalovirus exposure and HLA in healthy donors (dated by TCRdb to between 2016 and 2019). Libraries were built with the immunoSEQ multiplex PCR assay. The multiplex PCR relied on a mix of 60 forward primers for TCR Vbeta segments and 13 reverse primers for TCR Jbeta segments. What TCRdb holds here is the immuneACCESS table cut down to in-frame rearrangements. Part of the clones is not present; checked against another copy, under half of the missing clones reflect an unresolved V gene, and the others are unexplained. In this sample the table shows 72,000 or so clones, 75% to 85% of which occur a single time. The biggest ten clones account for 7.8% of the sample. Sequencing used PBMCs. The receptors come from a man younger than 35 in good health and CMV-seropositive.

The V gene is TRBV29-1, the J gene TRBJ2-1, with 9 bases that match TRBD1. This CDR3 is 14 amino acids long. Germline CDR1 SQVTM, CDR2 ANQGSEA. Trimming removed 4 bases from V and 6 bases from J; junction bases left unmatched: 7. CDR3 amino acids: CSVGFWTGVNEQFF. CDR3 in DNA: TGCAGCGTTGGTTTTTGGACAGGGGTCAATGAGCAGTTCTTC.

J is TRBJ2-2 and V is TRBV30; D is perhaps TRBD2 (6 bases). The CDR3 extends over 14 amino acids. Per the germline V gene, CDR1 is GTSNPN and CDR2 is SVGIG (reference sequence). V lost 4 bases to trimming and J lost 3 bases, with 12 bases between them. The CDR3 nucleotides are TGTGCCTGGATGGAGGGCCGGGACACCGGGGAGCTGTTTTTT. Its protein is CAWMEGRDTGELFF.

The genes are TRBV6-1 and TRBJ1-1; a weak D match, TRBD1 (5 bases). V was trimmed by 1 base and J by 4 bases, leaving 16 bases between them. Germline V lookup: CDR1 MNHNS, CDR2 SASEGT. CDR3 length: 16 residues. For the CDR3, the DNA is TGTGCCAGCAGTGAAGGGGGGGGATTTGGGGGCACTGAAGCTTTCTTT. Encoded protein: CASSEGGGFGGTEAFF.

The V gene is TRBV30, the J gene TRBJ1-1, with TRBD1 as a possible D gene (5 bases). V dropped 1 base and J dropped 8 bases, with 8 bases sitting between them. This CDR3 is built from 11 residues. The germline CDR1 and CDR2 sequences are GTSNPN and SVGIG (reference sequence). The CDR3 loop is CAWSEGNEAFF. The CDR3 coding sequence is TGTGCCTGGAGTGAGGGGAACGAAGCTTTCTTT.

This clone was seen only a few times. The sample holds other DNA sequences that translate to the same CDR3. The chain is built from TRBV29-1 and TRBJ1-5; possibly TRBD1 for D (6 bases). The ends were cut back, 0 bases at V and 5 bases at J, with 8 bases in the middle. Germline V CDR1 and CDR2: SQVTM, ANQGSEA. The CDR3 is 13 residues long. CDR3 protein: CSVEEDRYQPQHF. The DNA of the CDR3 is TGCAGCGTTGAAGAGGACAGATATCAGCCCCAGCATTTT.

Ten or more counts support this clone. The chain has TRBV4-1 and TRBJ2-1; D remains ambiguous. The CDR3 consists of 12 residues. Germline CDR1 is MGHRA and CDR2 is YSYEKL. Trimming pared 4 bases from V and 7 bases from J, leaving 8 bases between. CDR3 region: CASSRDLNEQFF. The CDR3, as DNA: TGCGCCAGCAGCCGAGACTTGAATGAGCAGTTCTTC.

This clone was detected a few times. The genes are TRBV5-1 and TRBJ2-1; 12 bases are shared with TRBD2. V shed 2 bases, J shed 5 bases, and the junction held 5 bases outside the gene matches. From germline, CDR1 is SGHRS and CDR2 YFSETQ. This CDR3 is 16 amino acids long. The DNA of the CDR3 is TGCGCCAGCAGCTTACCTAGCGGGGGGGTCAACAATGAGCAGTTCTTC. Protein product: CASSLPSGGVNNEQFF.

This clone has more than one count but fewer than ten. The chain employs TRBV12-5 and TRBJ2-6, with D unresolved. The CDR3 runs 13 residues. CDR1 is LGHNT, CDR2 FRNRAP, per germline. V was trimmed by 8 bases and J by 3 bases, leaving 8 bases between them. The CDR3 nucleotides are TGTGCTAGTCGCGGTGATGGGGCCAACGTCCTGACTTTC. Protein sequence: CASRGDGANVLTF.

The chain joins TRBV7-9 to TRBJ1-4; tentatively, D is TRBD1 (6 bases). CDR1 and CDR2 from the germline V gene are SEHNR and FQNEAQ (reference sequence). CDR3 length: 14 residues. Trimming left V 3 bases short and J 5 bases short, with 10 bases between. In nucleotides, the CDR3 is TGTGCCAGCAGCTTCAGGGGTGGGAATGAAAAACTGTTTTTT. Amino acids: CASSFRGGNEKLFF.

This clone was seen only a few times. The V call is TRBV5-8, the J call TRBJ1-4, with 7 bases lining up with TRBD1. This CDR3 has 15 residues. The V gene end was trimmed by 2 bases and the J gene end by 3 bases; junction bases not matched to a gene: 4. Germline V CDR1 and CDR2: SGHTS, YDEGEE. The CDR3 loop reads CASSLQGRANEKLFF. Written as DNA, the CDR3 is TGTGCCAGCAGCTTACAGGGGAGAGCTAATGAAAAACTGTTTTTT.

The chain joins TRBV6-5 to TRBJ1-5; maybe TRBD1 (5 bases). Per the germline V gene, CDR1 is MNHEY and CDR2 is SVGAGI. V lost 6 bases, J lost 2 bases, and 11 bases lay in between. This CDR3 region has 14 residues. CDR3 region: CASSPDSGNQPQHF. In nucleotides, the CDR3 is TGTGCCAGCAGCCCCGACAGTGGCAATCAGCCCCAGCATTTT.

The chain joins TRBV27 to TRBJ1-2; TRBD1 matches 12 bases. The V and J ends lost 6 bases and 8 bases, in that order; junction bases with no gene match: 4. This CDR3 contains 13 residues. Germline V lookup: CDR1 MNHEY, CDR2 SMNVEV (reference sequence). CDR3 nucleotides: TGTGCCAGCAGCCCCGGGACAGGGGGCGGCTACACCTTC. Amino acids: CASSPGTGGGYTF.

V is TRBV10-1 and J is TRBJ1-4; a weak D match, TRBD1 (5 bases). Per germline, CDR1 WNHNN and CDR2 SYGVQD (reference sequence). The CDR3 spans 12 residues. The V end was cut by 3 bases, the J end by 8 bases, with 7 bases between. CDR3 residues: CASSDRAEKLFF. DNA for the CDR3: TGCGCCAGCAGTGACAGGGCCGAAAAACTGTTTTTT.

In DNA, the CDR3 is TGTGCCAGCAGCACCCGGGGGGCGGATGAGCAGTTCTTC. Residues: CASSTRGADEQFF. V usage is TRBV13 and J usage is TRBJ2-1, with D possibly being TRBD2 (7 bases). This CDR3 has 13 residues. Germline CDR1 reads PRHDT; CDR2 reads FYEKMQ (reference sequence). Deletions cut 5 bases from V and 8 bases from J, with 13 bases between.

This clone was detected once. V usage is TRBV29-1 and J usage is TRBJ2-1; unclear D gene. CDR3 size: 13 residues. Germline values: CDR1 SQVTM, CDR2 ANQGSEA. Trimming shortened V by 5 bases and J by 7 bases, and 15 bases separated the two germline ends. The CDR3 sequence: CSVRSSIGNEQFF. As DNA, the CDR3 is TGCAGCGTTCGGTCTAGTATAGGAAATGAGCAGTTCTTC.

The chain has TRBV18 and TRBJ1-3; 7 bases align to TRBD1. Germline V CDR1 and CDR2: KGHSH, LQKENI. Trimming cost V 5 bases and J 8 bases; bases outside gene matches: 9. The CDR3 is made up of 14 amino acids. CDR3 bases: TGTGCCAGCTCAGAAGACAGGGTCAGTCACACCATATATTTT. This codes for CASSEDRVSHTIYF.

CDR3 coding DNA: TGTGCCAGCAGCGTAGAAGCAGGTGAGCAGTACTTC. Translation gives CASSVEAGEQYF. This chain links TRBV9 with TRBJ2-7, with D hard to call. There are 12 residues in the CDR3. Between the trimmed V and J ends, which lost 0 bases and 7 bases, there was a span of 8 bases. Germline V gives CDR1 SGDLS, CDR2 YYNGEE. The whole variable domain, remainder taken from reference TRBV9 and TRBJ2-7, is DSGVTQTPKHLITATGQRVTLRCSPRSGDLSVYWYQQSLDQGLQFLIQYYNGEERAKGNILERFSAQQFPDLHSELNLSSLELGDSALYFCASSVEAGEQYFGPGTRLTVT.

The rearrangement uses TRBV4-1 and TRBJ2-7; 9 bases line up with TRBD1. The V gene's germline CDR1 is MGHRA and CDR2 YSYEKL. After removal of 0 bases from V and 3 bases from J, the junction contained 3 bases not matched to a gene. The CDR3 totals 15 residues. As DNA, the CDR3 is TGCGCCAGCAGCCAAGAGGACAGGGGCCTCTACGAGCAGTACTTC. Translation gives CASSQEDRGLYEQYF.

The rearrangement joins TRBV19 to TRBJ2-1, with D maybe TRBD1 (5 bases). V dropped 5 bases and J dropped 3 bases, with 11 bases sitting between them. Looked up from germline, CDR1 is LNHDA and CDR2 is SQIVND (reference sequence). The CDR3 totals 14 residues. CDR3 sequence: CASSPTEDYNEQFF. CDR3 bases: TGTGCCAGTAGTCCGACAGAGGACTACAATGAGCAGTTCTTC.

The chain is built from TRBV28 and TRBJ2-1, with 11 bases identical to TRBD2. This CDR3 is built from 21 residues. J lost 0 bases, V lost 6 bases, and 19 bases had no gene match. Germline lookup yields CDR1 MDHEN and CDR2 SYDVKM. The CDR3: CASSLGSSGGAFFYSYNEQFF. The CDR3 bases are TGTGCCAGCAGCTTGGGGAGTAGCGGGGGGGCTTTTTTCTACTCCTACAATGAGCAGTTCTTC.

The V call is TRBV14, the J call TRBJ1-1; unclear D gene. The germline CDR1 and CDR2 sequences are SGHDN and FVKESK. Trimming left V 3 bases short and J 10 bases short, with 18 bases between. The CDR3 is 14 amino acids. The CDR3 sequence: CASSHRPRRDGAFF. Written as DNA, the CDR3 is TGTGCCAGCAGCCACAGGCCTAGGAGGGATGGAGCTTTCTTT.